The following is a T cell receptor beta chain sequence with its context. Assay: immunoSEQ multiplex PCR; the TCRdb copy retains only in-frame clones and omits some. The data contain 60,000 or so clones, 90% of them singletons. V was trimmed by 3 bases and J by 1 base, leaving 15 bases between them. Germline values: CDR1 MGHRA, CDR2 YSYEKL. This CDR3 has 17 amino acids. This record belongs to a study of OX40 agonist ivuxolimab in advanced cancers. The chain joins TRBV4-1 to TRBJ2-2, with D tentatively TRBD2 (5 bases). This sequence was found in an adult with an advanced solid tumor such as melanoma, head and neck, liver or kidney cancer. This specimen consisted of CD4+ or CD8+ T cells sorted from blood, obtained in a trial of the OX40 agonist ivuxolimab. For the CDR3, the DNA is TGCGCCAGCAGCCACCTAACGTACGGGATGAACACCGGGGAGCTGTTTTTT. Its translation: CASSHLTYGMNTGELFF.